The entry below gives a single T cell receptor (beta chain) sequence along with its context. Study processing details: Amplified reference gene primers provided the basis for estimating nucleated cell counts. Only in-frame clones appear in the TCRdb table, and some are missing; sequencing was by immunoSEQ multiplex PCR. The V and J calls and clone size are taken from that table; D and trimming were inferred from the DNA. This table holds nearly 110,000 clones, 70% to 90% found once. Looked up from germline, CDR1 is MNHEY and CDR2 is SVGAGI. V shed 0 bases and J 6 bases; nucleotides not matched to a gene: 6. This CDR3 has 16 residues. The sample belongs to a study of blood T cell repertoires in COVID-19. As for the study in general: Material from acute and convalescent COVID-19 was sourced from the United States, Italy and Spain. In each case, the material was cDNA or gDNA derived from T cells, B-cell-depleted T cells, or PBMCs.

V gene TRBV6-5 combines with J gene TRBJ2-4; TRBD1 agrees at 9 bases. Specimen: peripheral blood. This TCR came from a man between 40 and 49 years old with active or convalescent COVID-19. The DNA for the CDR3 is TGTGCCAGCAGTTACTCGACACAGGGGGCAGGAAACATTCAGTACTTC. Its protein is CASSYSTQGAGNIQYF.